The 25 T cell receptor beta chains in this list originate from one sample, sequenced in a study of PD-1 blockade in classical Hodgkin lymphoma. Using immunoSEQ multiplex PCR, the repertoire was profiled, and TCRdb retains in-frame clones only, with some absent. There are about 20,000 clones in the sample; 75% to 95% occur only once, and less than 9% lies in the top ten. The time point was: newly diagnosed, previously untreated cHL patient sample. Source material: peripheral blood mononuclear cells (PBMCs). Receptors originate from a human donor with classical Hodgkin lymphoma.

This clone was seen only once. This chain uses TRBV28 with TRBJ1-1; tentatively, D is TRBD1 (6 bases). The CDR3 is made up of 16 amino acids. Germline-derived CDR1 and CDR2 are MDHEN and SYDVKM. The V and J ends lost 1 base and 5 bases respectively, with 17 bases between them. Here the CDR3 reads CASSLFFRGGGTEAFF. The CDR3, as DNA: TGTGCCAGCAGTTTATTTTTCCGGGGAGGGGGGACTGAAGCTTTCTTT.

This chain joins TRBV7-9 and TRBJ1-1; tentatively, D is TRBD1 (5 bases). The V gene's germline CDR1 is SEHNR and CDR2 FQNEAQ (reference sequence). Trimming cost V 5 bases and J 1 base, with 8 bases left between them. The CDR3 covers 13 residues. CDR3 loop: CASSGGQNTEAFF. The CDR3 DNA follows: TGTGCCAGCAGCGGCGGACAGAACACTGAAGCTTTCTTT.

The chain links TRBV7-7 to TRBJ2-4; the match to TRBD2 covers 7 bases. The germline CDR1 and CDR2 sequences are SSHAT and FNYEAQ (reference sequence). The V gene end was trimmed by 5 bases and the J gene end by 9 bases; junction bases not matched to a gene: 7. This CDR3 has 13 amino acids. CDR3 in DNA: TGTGCCAGCAGCCCTCTGGGGGGGAGCATTCAGTACTTC. Amino acids: CASSPLGGSIQYF.

The chain combines TRBV10-1 with TRBJ2-5; no definite D call. The CDR3 loop spans 14 amino acids. Germline V gene data show CDR1 as WNHNN and CDR2 as SYGVQD (reference sequence). Trimming shortened V by 0 bases and J by 2 bases, and 7 bases separated the two germline ends. The CDR3, as DNA: TGCGCCAGCAGTGAGTCTGGGCCTCAAGAGACCCAGTACTTC. It is translated as CASSESGPQETQYF.

The chain joins TRBV28 to TRBJ2-3; D is unresolved. The CDR3 is 12 residues long. Trimming stripped 4 bases from V and 1 base from J, with 3 bases between. Germline V gene data show CDR1 as MDHEN and CDR2 as SYDVKM. Written as DNA, the CDR3 is TGTGCCAGCAGTTCCCGCACAGATACGCAGTATTTT. Amino acid sequence: CASSSRTDTQYF.

This chain links TRBV25-1 with TRBJ2-5; D remains unclear. Germline-derived CDR1 and CDR2 are MGHDK and SYGVNS. V lost 3 bases and J 1 base, leaving 6 bases between the germline ends. The CDR3 covers 13 residues. CDR3 residues: CASSDKVQETQYF. The DNA for the CDR3 is TGTGCCAGCAGTGACAAGGTCCAAGAGACCCAGTACTTC.

This chain connects TRBV2 to TRBJ1-4, with D possibly matching TRBD1 (6 bases). The V and J ends lost 8 bases and 13 bases respectively, with 11 bases between them. This CDR3 contains 10 residues. Germline CDR1 and CDR2: SNHLY and FYNNEI. This CDR3 reads CASRDTGLFF. In DNA, the CDR3 is TGTGCCAGCCGGGACACTGGACTGTTTTTT.

The chain recombines TRBV25-1 with TRBJ2-1, with D uncertain. This CDR3 has 14 residues. CDR1 and CDR2 (germline): MGHDK, SYGVNS. V was trimmed by 4 bases and J by 8 bases, leaving 15 bases between them. Written as DNA, the CDR3 is TGTGCCAGCAGTGCTAGTCGGTCGACGGATGAGCAGTTCTTC. Translating it yields CASSASRSTDEQFF.

This clone was seen once. In the same sample, other DNA sequences code for this CDR3. The chain recombines TRBV5-1 with TRBJ2-5; 7 bases are a match to TRBD1. J gave up 2 bases and V 2 bases, and 3 bases lay outside the gene matches. The CDR3 runs to 14 residues. CDR1 and CDR2 from the germline V gene are SGHRS and YFSETQ. The CDR3 loop reads CASSFGTAQETQYF. As DNA, the CDR3 is TGCGCCAGCAGCTTCGGGACAGCTCAAGAGACCCAGTACTTC.

The V and J genes are TRBV6-1 and TRBJ2-7; possibly TRBD1 for D (5 bases). Germline V gene sequence: CDR1 MNHNS, CDR2 SASEGT. This CDR3 contains 11 residues. The V and J ends lost 9 bases and 1 base respectively, with 7 bases between them. Written as DNA, the CDR3 is TGTGCCAGGACAGCGTCCTACGAGCAGTACTTC. This sequence encodes CARTASYEQYF.

As to this clone: The sample contains more than one DNA sequence encoding this CDR3. The chain uses TRBV5-1 and TRBJ1-1; TRBD1 matches at 8 bases. This CDR3 comprises 16 residues. Unmatched junction bases numbered 9, after V lost 0 bases and J lost 5 bases. Germline values: CDR1 SGHRS, CDR2 YFSETQ. This chain's CDR3 is CASSLEGTGGPTEAFF. Written as DNA, the CDR3 is TGCGCCAGCAGCTTGGAGGGGACAGGTGGACCTACTGAAGCTTTCTTT.

The chain recombines TRBV28 with TRBJ2-5; 10 bases line up with TRBD2. This CDR3 region has 18 residues. The V segment lost 6 bases and the J segment 3 bases; nucleotides outside the gene matches: 16. Germline CDR1 MDHEN, CDR2 SYDVKM. CDR3: CASSTTFWTSGIKETQYF. The CDR3 nucleotides are TGTGCCAGCAGCACAACCTTTTGGACTAGCGGTATTAAAGAGACCCAGTACTTC.

V is TRBV7-6 and J is TRBJ2-5, with TRBD2 matching over 12 bases. J gave up 7 bases and V 2 bases, and 8 bases lay outside the gene matches. This CDR3 is built from 16 residues. CDR1 and CDR2 from the germline V gene are SGHVS and FNYEAQ. The CDR3 DNA follows: TGTGCCAGCAGCTTAACGGGGACTAGCGGGTTCGGGACCCAGTACTTC. Its translation: CASSLTGTSGFGTQYF.

The gene calls are TRBV14 and TRBJ2-5, with D unresolved. Trimming shortened V by 4 bases and J by 5 bases, and 14 bases separated the two germline ends. This CDR3 is built from 14 residues. Germline-derived CDR1 and CDR2 are SGHDN and FVKESK. CDR3 protein: CASSRDSSRETQYF. The CDR3 DNA reads TGTGCCAGCAGCCGGGATTCGTCGAGGGAGACCCAGTACTTC.

The CDR3 DNA sequence: TGTGCCAGCACGCTCGGGGTGGGAGCATACGAGCAGTACTTC. Translating gives CASTLGVGAYEQYF. The gene calls are TRBV2 and TRBJ2-7, with D possibly being TRBD2 (5 bases). Trimming took off 7 bases at V and 4 bases at J, with 17 bases between the two ends. This CDR3 has 14 amino acids. Germline V gene sequence: CDR1 SNHLY, CDR2 FYNNEI.

This chain uses TRBV7-2 with TRBJ1-4; D call uncertain. CDR3 length: 15 residues. The V end lost 4 bases, the J end lost 7 bases, and 16 bases lay between the germline ends. The germline V gene has CDR1 SGHTA and CDR2 FQGNSA. The CDR3 region has the DNA TGTGCCAGCAGCTCCCAAGGGATAGTCGGTGAAAAACTGTTTTTT. This gives the protein CASSSQGIVGEKLFF.

The chain uses TRBV28 and TRBJ2-3; 10 nucleotides match TRBD2. The CDR3 extends over 15 amino acids. Germline lookup yields CDR1 MDHEN and CDR2 SYDVKM. Germline trimming cut 8 bases from V and 3 bases from J; bases unmatched to any gene: 8. As DNA, the CDR3 is TGTGCCAGCGGAACTAGCGGGAAAGGTACAGATACGCAGTATTTT. Its translation is CASGTSGKGTDTQYF.

In regard to this clone: The junction does not match germline at one end; this may be a read error. The chain combines TRBV4-2 with TRBJ2-7; D is perhaps TRBD1 or TRBD2 (5 bases each). CDR3 length equals 14 residues. CDR1 LGHNA and CDR2 YNFKEQ come from the germline V gene. The CDR3 DNA follows: TGTGCCAGCAGCCAAGGGATGGGACCCTATGAGCAGTACTTC. Residues: CASSQGMGPYEQYF.

This sequence joins TRBV15 and TRBJ2-5; D uncertain. From germline, CDR1 is LNHNV and CDR2 YYDKDF (reference sequence). The CDR3 contains 13 residues. Trimming removed 3 bases from V and 5 bases from J, with 10 bases in between. The CDR3, as DNA: TGTGCCACCAGCAGGTCTTTAGGGGAGACCCAGTACTTC. Encoded protein: CATSRSLGETQYF.

The chain uses TRBV5-4 and TRBJ2-7; TRBD2 matches 9 bases. The CDR3 totals 17 residues. The germline V gene has CDR1 SGHNT and CDR2 YYREEE (reference sequence). Germline trimming cut 0 bases from V and 3 bases from J; bases unmatched to any gene: 10. The CDR3 DNA reads as TGTGCCAGCAGCTTGGCTCCGGCGGGAGGGCCAAGCTACGAGCAGTACTTC. Protein sequence: CASSLAPAGGPSYEQYF.

The V gene is TRBV5-4, the J gene TRBJ2-1; 15 positions match TRBD2. With 2 bases clipped from V and 3 bases from J, the junction kept 12 bases outside the gene matches. There are 20 residues in the CDR3. Germline V gene lookup returns CDR1 SGHNT and CDR2 YYREEE (reference sequence). CDR3 residues: CASSLKGGTSGRFLYNEQFF. CDR3 DNA: TGTGCCAGCAGCTTAAAAGGCGGGACTAGCGGGAGGTTTCTCTACAATGAGCAGTTCTTC. Together with reference TRBV5-4 and TRBJ2-1, the CDR3 gives the full variable domain: ETGVTQSPTHLIKTRGQQVTLRCSSQSGHNTVSWYQQALGQGPQFIFQYYREEENGRGNFPPRFSGLQFPNYSSELNVNALELDDSALYLCASSLKGGTSGRFLYNEQFFGPGTRLTVL.

The chain joins TRBV6-4 to TRBJ2-3; 12 bases align to TRBD2. Trimming took 4 bases from V and 14 from J; bases not matched to a gene: 7. The V gene's germline CDR1 is MRHNA and CDR2 SNTAGT. The CDR3 is made up of 13 amino acids. The CDR3 loop is CASSGTSGASRYF. The CDR3 bases are TGTGCCAGCAGTGGGACTAGCGGGGCCTCTCGGTATTTT.

This chain uses TRBV11-2 with TRBJ2-1; D remains unclear. Deletions cut 1 base from V and 15 bases from J, with 10 bases between. Germline V gene lookup returns CDR1 SGHAT and CDR2 FQNNGV. The CDR3 spans 11 residues. The CDR3 nucleotides are TGTGCCAGCAGCTTAGTCTTACGTTTGTTCTTC. It specifies CASSLVLRLFF. The full variable domain, with the rest looked up from reference TRBV11-2 and TRBJ2-1, is EAGVAQSPRYKIIEKRQSVAFWCNPISGHATLYWYQQILGQGPKLLIQFQNNGVVDDSQLPKDRFSAERLKGVDSTLKIQPAKLEDSAVYLCASSLVLRLFFGPGTRLTVL.

This chain uses TRBV6-1 with TRBJ2-2; a possible D gene is TRBD2 (6 bases). CDR1 is MNHNS and CDR2 is SASEGT in the germline V gene. Trimming took 1 base from V and 4 from J, leaving 13 bases between them. The CDR3 spans 16 residues. CDR3 loop: CASSEVAGRATGELFF. The CDR3 DNA reads TGTGCCAGCAGTGAAGTGGCGGGACGCGCCACCGGGGAGCTGTTTTTT.

DNA for the CDR3: TGTGCCAGCAGCACCCCAGTGTTGATGGGGCCGAACACTGAAGCTTTCTTT. It codes for CASSTPVLMGPNTEAFF. V and J are TRBV9 and TRBJ1-1; D possibly corresponds to TRBD1 (5 bases). The V gene's germline CDR1 is SGDLS and CDR2 YYNGEE. This CDR3 contains 17 residues. The V gene lost 4 bases and the J gene lost 1 base, with 20 bases spanning the gap.